This T cell receptor (beta chain) comes out of a study of blood T cells in healthy people across ages. Through a sample-barcoded 5' primer and a J-beta primer mix, a second PCR was run for roughly 7 to 11 cycles. TCRdb processed the 5' RACE reads anew with MiXCR; each CDR3 protein has one entry. This sample has over 1.5 million distinct CDR3 sequences, with around 48% found just once. The individuals who served as donors were healthy Caucasians living in Russia, aged about 6 to 95. The CDR3 is made up of 13 amino acids. Germline loops: CDR1 SNHLY, CDR2 FYNNEI. For this clonotype: A read error may produce the germline difference seen at one junction end.

The sequencing input was blood. This chain links TRBV2 with TRBJ1-2, with D perhaps matching TRBD1 (5 bases). The sequence derives from a middle-aged woman in good health. As DNA, the CDR3 is TGTGCCAGCAGAGAAGACAGTTTAGGTGGCTACACCTTC. This codes for CASREDSLGGYTF.